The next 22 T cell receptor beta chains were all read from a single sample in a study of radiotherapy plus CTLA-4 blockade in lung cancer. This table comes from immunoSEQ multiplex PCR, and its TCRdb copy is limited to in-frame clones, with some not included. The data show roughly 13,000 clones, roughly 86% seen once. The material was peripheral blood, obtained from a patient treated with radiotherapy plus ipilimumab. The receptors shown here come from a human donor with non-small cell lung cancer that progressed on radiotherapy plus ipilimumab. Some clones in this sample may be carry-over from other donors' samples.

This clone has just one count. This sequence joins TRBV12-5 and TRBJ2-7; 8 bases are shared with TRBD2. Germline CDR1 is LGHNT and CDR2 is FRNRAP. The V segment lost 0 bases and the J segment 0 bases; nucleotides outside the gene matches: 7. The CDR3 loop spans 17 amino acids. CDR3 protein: CASGLVAVSGGSYEQYF. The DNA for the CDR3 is TGTGCTAGTGGTTTGGTTGCCGTCAGCGGGGGCTCCTACGAGCAGTACTTC.

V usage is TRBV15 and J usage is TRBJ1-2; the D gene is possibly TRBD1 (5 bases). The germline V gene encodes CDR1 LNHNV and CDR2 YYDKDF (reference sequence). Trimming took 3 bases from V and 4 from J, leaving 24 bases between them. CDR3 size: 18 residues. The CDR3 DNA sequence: TGTGCCACCAGCAGTGACGAAATCCGGGGGTCTCTGGGCTATGGCTACACCTTC. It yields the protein CATSSDEIRGSLGYGYTF.

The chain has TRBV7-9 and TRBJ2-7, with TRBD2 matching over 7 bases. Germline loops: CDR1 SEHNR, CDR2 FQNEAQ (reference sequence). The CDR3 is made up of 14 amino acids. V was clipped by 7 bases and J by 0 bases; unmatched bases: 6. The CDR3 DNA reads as TGTGCCAGCACCCCCGGGGGGAGCTCCTACGAGCAGTACTTC. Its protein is CASTPGGSSYEQYF.

The CDR3 nucleotides are TGCGCCAGCAGCATATCCAGAGGGGAGCAGTACTTC. Amino acid sequence: CASSISRGEQYF. The J gene is TRBJ2-7, the V gene TRBV5-1; TRBD2 is a possible D gene (5 bases). V lost 4 bases, J lost 7 bases, and 12 bases lay in between. The germline CDR1 and CDR2 sequences are SGHRS and YFSETQ. The CDR3 totals 12 residues.

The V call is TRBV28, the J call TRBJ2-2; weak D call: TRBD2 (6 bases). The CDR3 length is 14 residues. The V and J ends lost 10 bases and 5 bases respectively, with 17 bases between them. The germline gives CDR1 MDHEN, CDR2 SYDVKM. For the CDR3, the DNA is TGTGCCACCAGATGGGGGGAGTGGACCGGGGAGCTGTTTTTT. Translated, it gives CATRWGEWTGELFF. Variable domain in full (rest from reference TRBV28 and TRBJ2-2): DVKVTQSSRYLVKRTGEKVFLECVQDMDHENMFWYRQDPGLGLRLIYFSYDVKMKEKGDIPEGYSVSREKKERFSLILESASTNQTSMYLCATRWGEWTGELFFGEGSRLTVL.

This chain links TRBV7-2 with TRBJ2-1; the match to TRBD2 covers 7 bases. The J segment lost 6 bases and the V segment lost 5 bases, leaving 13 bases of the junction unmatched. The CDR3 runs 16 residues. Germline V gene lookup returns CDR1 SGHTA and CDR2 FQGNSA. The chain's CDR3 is CASSGGSGGGLNEQFF. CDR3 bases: TGTGCCAGCAGCGGGGGATCGGGGGGAGGCCTCAATGAGCAGTTCTTC. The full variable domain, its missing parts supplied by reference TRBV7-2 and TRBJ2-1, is GAGVSQSPSNKVTEKGKDVELRCDPISGHTALYWYRQSLGQGLEFLIYFQGNSAPDKSGLPSDRFSAERTGGSVSTLTIQRTQQEDSAVYLCASSGGSGGGLNEQFFGPGTRLTVL.

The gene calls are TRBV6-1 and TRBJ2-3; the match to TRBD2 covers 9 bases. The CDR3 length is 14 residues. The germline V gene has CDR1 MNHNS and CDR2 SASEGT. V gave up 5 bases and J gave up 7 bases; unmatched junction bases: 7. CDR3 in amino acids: CASSLAGAANTQYF. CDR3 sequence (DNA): TGTGCCAGCAGTTTAGCGGGAGCCGCGAATACGCAGTATTTT.

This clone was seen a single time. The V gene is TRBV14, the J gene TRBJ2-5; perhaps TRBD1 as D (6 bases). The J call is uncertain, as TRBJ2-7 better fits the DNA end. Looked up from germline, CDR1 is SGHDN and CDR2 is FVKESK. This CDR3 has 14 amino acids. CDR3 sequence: CASSQVRGFGEQYF. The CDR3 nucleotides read TGTGCCAGCAGCCAAGTAAGGGGGTTCGGCGAGCAGTACTTC.

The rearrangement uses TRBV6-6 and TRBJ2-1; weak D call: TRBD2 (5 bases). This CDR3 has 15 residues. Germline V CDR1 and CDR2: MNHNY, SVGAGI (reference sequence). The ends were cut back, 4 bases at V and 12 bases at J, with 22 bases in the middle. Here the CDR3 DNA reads TGTGCCAGCAGTTGGCTCGGGATTTCTGGGCCCGTGCAGTTCTTC. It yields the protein CASSWLGISGPVQFF.

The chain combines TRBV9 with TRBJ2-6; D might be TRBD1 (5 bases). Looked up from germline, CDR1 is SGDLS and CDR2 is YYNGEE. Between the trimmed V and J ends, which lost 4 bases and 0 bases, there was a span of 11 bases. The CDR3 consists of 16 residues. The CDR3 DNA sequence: TGTGCCAGCAGCCCAGAAGGGGTCTCTGGGGCCAACGTCCTGACTTTC. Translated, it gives CASSPEGVSGANVLTF.

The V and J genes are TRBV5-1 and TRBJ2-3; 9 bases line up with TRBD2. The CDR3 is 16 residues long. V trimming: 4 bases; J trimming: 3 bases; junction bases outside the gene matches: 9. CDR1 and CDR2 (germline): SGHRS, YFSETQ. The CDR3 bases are TGCGCCAGCAGCAATGACTTTAGCGGGGGAACAGATACGCAGTATTTT. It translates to CASSNDFSGGTDTQYF.

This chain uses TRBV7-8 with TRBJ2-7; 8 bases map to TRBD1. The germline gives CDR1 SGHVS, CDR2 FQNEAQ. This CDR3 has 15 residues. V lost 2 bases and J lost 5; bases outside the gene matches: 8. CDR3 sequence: CASSLLRGLSDEQYF. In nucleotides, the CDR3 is TGTGCCAGCAGCTTACTCAGGGGGCTCTCGGACGAGCAGTACTTC.

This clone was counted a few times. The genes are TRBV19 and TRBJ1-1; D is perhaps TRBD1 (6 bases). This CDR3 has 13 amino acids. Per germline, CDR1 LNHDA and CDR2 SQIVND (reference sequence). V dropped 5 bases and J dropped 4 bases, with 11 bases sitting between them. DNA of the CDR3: TGTGCCAGTAGTGACTCCAGGGGCACTGAAGCTTTCTTT. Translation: CASSDSRGTEAFF.

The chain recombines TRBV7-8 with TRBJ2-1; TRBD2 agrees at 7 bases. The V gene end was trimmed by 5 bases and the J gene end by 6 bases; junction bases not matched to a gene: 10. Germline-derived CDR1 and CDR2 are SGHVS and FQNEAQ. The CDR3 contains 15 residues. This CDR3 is CASSQSGTSFNEQFF. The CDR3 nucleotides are TGTGCCAGCAGCCAGAGCGGGACCTCTTTCAATGAGCAGTTCTTC.

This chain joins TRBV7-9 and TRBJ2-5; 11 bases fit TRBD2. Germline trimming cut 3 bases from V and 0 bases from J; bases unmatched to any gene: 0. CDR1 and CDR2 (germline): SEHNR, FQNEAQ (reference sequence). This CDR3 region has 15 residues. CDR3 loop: CASSLTSGNQETQYF. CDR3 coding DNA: TGTGCCAGCAGCTTGACTAGCGGGAACCAAGAGACCCAGTACTTC.

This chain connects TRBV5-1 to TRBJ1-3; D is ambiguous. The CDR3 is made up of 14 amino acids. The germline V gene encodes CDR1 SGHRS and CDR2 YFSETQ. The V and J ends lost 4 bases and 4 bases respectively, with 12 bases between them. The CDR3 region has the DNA TGCGCCAGCAGCGGCGGATCTGACGGAAACACCATATATTTT. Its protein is CASSGGSDGNTIYF.

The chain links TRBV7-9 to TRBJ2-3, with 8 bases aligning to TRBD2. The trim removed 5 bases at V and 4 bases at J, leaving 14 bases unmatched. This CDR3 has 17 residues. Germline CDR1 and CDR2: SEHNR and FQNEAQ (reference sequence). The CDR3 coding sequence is TGTGCCAGCAGCCCGAACCTAGCGGTCGGGAGGGCAGATACGCAGTATTTT. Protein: CASSPNLAVGRADTQYF.

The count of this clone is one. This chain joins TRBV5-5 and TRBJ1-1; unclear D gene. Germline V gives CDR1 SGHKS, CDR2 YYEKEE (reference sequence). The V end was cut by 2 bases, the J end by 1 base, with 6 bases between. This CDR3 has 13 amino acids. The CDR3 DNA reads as TGTGCCAGCAGCTTTACACGGAACACTGAAGCTTTCTTT. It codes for CASSFTRNTEAFF.

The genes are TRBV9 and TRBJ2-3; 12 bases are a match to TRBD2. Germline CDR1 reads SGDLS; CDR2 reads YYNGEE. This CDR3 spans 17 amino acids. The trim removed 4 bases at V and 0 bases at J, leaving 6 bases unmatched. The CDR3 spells CASSPRLAGASTDTQYF. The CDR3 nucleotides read TGTGCCAGCAGCCCCCGACTAGCGGGGGCTAGCACAGATACGCAGTATTTT.

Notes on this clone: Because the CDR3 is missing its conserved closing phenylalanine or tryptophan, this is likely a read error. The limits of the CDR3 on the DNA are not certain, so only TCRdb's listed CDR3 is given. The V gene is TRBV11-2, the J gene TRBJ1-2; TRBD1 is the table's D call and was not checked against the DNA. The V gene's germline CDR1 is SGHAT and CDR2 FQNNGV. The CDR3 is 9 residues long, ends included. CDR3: CASIITRVA.

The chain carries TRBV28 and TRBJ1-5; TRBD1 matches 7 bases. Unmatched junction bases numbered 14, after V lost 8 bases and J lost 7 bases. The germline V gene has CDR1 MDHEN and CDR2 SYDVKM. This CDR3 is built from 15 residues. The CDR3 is CASLQGTGAGQPQHF. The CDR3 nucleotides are TGTGCCAGCCTACAAGGCACAGGGGCGGGGCAGCCCCAGCATTTT.

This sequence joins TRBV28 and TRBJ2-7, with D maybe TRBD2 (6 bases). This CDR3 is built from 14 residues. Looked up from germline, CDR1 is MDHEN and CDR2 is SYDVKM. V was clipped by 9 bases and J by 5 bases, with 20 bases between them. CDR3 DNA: TGTGCCAGTCACCCGGTGGGAGGTTCCAACGAGCAGTACTTC. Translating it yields CASHPVGGSNEQYF. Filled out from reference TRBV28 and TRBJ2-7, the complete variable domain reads DVKVTQSSRYLVKRTGEKVFLECVQDMDHENMFWYRQDPGLGLRLIYFSYDVKMKEKGDIPEGYSVSREKKERFSLILESASTNQTSMYLCASHPVGGSNEQYFGPGTRLTVT.